The entry below gives a single T cell receptor beta chain sequence along with its context. The antigen is undetermined. This sample was included in a study of beta chain features in type 1 diabetes. The wider study: The study examined roughly 100 million sorted cells across all samples.

Expressed TCRB transcripts got sequenced, as all isolated RNA was reverse transcribed. An average of approximately 3.4 million reads was obtained for naive, central memory and regulatory T cell samples. Clones were read by immunoSEQ multiplex PCR, and TCRdb kept only the in-frame ones, dropping some. Of 330,000 or so clones in the sample, roughly 21% were seen once. Study findings and constraints: Small HLA sub-analyses could not settle whether HLA shapes TCRB rearrangement. TCRB repertoires of naive, central memory and Treg cells appeared more similar among patients than among healthy donors.

This CDR3 is built from 12 residues. V was pared by 9 bases and J by 4 bases, with 7 bases between. Germline V gene lookup returns CDR1 SNHLY and CDR2 FYNNEI. The clonotype comes from a woman younger than 30 in good health. Source material: naive CD4+ T cells from blood. The rearrangement joins TRBV2 to TRBJ2-6; D is unclear. The DNA for the CDR3 is TGTGCCAGTTCCCTCGGGGCCAACGTCCTGACTTTC. Its translation: CASSLGANVLTF.